A selection of T cell receptor beta chains follows, all from one sample in a study of OX40 agonist ivuxolimab in advanced cancers. Measured with immunoSEQ multiplex PCR; TCRdb has only the in-frame clones, and not every one. The sample lists 74,000 or so clones, around 90% occurring once. The sample in question was CD4+ or CD8+ T cells sorted from blood, obtained in a trial of the OX40 agonist ivuxolimab. These receptors were obtained from an adult with an advanced solid tumor such as melanoma, head and neck, liver or kidney cancer. Both conserved end residues are part of each CDR3. The order of the fields is J gene, V gene, CDR3 protein.

>TRBJ1-3|TRBV10-2
CASSVGLPTSGNTIYF
>TRBJ2-7|TRBV7-2
CASSLEGASGAYEQYF
>TRBJ2-1|TRBV27
CASSFSQGEPYNEQFF
>TRBJ1-2|TRBV5-4
CASSLGNLGKSGYTF
>TRBJ1-1|TRBV2
CASSVTVSGTEAFF
>TRBJ2-7|TRBV28
CASDRGSYEQYF
>TRBJ2-7|TRBV11-3
CASSPGGQRSYEQYF
>TRBJ2-3|TRBV14
CASGRQDTQYF
>TRBJ2-3|TRBV19
CASSMASGSSGDTQYF
>TRBJ1-1|TRBV11-3
CASGPAGTGTEAFF
>TRBJ2-3|TRBV5-6
CASGGFSTDTQYF
>TRBJ1-1|TRBV6-5
CASSEMRRYEAFF
>TRBJ2-3|TRBV28
CASSGGRRVGRDTQYF
>TRBJ2-2|TRBV7-9
CASSFGSGSSHTGELFF
>TRBJ1-4|TRBV28
CASSFLAGGGNEKLFF
>TRBJ2-7|TRBV4-2
CASSQDKGTGGYYEQYF
>TRBJ1-5|TRBV19
CASSIGGLQPQHF
>TRBJ2-1|TRBV12-5
CASGLVLLADSSYNEQFF
>TRBJ2-7|TRBV28
CASSLGQGRREQYF
>TRBJ1-2|TRBV6-1
CASSVHRVDSNYGYTF
>TRBJ1-4|TRBV19
CASSNRGQGAEKLFF
>TRBJ1-1|TRBV4-2
CASSPYRGNTEAFF
>TRBJ2-5|TRBV7-9
CASTLGETQYF
>TRBJ1-2|TRBV19
CASSIDLQGGGYTF
>TRBJ1-2|TRBV7-2
CASSLHGALGDYTF
>TRBJ2-3|TRBV5-4
CASSTRLAGNTDTQYF
>TRBJ2-7|TRBV6-5
CASSFSGRGYEQYF
>TRBJ2-2|TRBV12-5
CASGLVLSGDAGELFF
>TRBJ2-3|TRBV11-3
CASSLTQEGDTQYF
>TRBJ1-1|TRBV9
CASSVGTETTEAFF
>TRBJ2-3|TRBV11-3
CASSLVLGGVGTDTQYF
>TRBJ2-7|TRBV6-5
CASSYQRGTYEQYF
>TRBJ2-7|TRBV7-8
CASSLRTGGYEQYF
>TRBJ2-3|TRBV5-1
CASSLAPPGDATDTQYF
>TRBJ2-7|TRBV13
CASSWGLAESLYEQYF
>TRBJ2-5|TRBV7-2
CASSPSGETQYF
>TRBJ1-2|TRBV28
CASSFPRQGEGYGYTF
>TRBJ1-5|TRBV10-3
CAISESRGPGTNQPQHF
>TRBJ2-3|TRBV10-3
CAISSRETDTQYF
>TRBJ2-6|TRBV5-1
CASSLRLEGANVLTF
>TRBJ2-5|TRBV11-2
CASSLGREETQYF